Reported below is one T cell receptor (beta chain). The junction and the germline gene differ at one end; a read error may be behind it. Starting from about 0.5 ug of total RNA, TCR beta cDNA was produced with a primer in the constant region. Libraries for TCR beta were built through three nested multiplex PCR rounds, which together made up a slightly modified ARM-PCR procedure. Investigators reported that the first two PCR rounds, at roughly 10 cycles each, used TRBV1-TRBV30 forward primers with a C-beta reverse primer. From the multiplex PCR reads, TCRdb called clonotypes with MiXCR, one entry per CDR3 protein. The repertoire holds 95,000 to 150,000 distinct CDR3 sequences, with 60% to 80% as singletons. Extraction of RNA together with DNA used about 17-34 mg of unsorted bulk tissue. The CDR3 sequence is 14 residues long. Germline lookup yields CDR1 MDHEN and CDR2 SYDVKM. This sample was taken from a study of tumor-infiltrating lymphocytes in primary liver carcinoma.

The origin of this receptor is a woman aged 60 to 75 with primary liver carcinoma and hepatitis B virus infection. The chain joins TRBV28 to TRBJ2-6; the D gene is possibly TRBD2 (5 bases). Material: liver tumor tissue from sampling region 3. Regarding subset: tumor region T3, left-lateral pole. The CDR3: CVSGEPPGANVLTF. The CDR3 nucleotides read TGTGTCAGCGGAGAGCCCCCTGGGGCCAACGTCCTGACTTTC.